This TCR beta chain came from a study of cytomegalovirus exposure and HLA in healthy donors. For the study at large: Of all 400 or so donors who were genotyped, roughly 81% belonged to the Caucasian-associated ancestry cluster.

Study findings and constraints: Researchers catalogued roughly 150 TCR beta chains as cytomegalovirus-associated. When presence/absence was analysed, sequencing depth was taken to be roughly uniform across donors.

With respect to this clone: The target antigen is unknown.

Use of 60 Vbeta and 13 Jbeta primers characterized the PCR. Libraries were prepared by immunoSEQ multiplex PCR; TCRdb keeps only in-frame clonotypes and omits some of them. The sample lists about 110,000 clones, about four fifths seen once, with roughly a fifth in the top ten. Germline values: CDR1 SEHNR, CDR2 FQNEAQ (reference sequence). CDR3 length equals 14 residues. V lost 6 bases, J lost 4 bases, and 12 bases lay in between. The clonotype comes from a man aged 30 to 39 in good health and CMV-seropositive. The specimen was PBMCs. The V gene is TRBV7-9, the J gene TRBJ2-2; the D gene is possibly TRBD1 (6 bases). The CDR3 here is CASRVSGATGELFF. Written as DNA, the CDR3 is TGTGCCAGCAGGGTTTCAGGGGCCACCGGGGAGCTGTTTTTT.